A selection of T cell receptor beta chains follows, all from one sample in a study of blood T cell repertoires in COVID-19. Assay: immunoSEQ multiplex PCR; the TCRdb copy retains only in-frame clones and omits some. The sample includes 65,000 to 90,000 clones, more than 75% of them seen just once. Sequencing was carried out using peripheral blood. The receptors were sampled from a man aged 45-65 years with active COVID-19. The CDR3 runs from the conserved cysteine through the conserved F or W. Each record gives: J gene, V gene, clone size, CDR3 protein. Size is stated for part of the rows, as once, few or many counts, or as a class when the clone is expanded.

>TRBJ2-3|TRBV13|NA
CASSLTPGGRTDTQYF
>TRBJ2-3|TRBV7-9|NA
CASSSGQGSNLDTQYF
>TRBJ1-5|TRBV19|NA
CASSIQAGNQPQHF
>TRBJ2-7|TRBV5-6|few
CASSLGTSSYEQYF
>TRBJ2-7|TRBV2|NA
CASNDLVVYEQYF
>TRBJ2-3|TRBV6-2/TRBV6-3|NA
CASSRVPGQPNTDTQYF
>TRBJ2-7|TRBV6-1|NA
CASSEARGPTYEQYF
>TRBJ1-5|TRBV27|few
CASSLSSSEQPQHF
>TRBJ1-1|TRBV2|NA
CASTDRGRNTEAFF
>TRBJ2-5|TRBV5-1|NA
CASKFNPGDQETQYF
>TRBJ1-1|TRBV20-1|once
CSAHTYTEAFF
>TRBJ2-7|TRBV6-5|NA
CASSPPDRDYPEQYF